This TCR beta chain was documented in a study of blood T cell repertoires in COVID-19. Study-wide context: The samples span acute and convalescent COVID-19 from the United States, Italy and Spain.

This CDR3 is 16 amino acids long. Unmatched junction bases numbered 8, after V lost 4 bases and J lost 2 bases. Per germline, CDR1 SEHNR and CDR2 FQNEAQ (reference sequence). Using immunoSEQ multiplex PCR, the repertoire was profiled, and TCRdb retains in-frame clones only, with some absent. The table has around 420,000 clones, roughly 90% seen once; the top ten hold approximately 2%. Individuals drawn from around 25 US areas were about 18 to 100 years old. This TCR came from a woman aged 35 to 49 with acute COVID-19. The sample was PBMCs or T cells enriched from blood (not recorded which). The rearrangement uses TRBV7-9 and TRBJ2-3, with 8 bases identical to TRBD2. The CDR3 DNA sequence: TGTGCCAGCAGCTACTTTAGCGGGGCTCCCACAGATACGCAGTATTTT. It yields the protein CASSYFSGAPTDTQYF.